Listed below are T cell receptor beta chains from one sample, sequenced in a study of blood T cell repertoires in COVID-19. Measured with immunoSEQ multiplex PCR; TCRdb has only the in-frame clones, and not every one. This table has a few hundred thousand clones, around 84% appearing once. The sample was PBMCs or T cells enriched from blood (not recorded which). The receptors originated from a woman aged 40 to 55 with acute COVID-19. The CDR3 runs from the conserved cysteine through the conserved F or W. A D gene is named only where the DNA matches it firmly. Only some rows state a clone size, as once, few, many or a class for expanded clones.

j_call d_call clone_size v_call cdr3_aa cdr3_nt
TRBJ1-1 . . TRBV6-1 CASSDRRKNTEAFF TGTGCCAGCAGTGACAGAAGAAAGAACACTGAAGCTTTCTTT
TRBJ2-7 TRBD1 . TRBV5-1 CASSSRTGENEQYF TGCGCCAGCAGCAGCCGGACAGGGGAGAACGAGCAGTACTTC
TRBJ1-3 . . TRBV12-3/TRBV12-4 CASSFRGDGTIYF TGTGCCAGCAGTTTTCGGGGGGACGGCACCATATATTTT
TRBJ1-3 . . TRBV29-1 CSAVTTGSSGNTIYF TGCAGCGCCGTCACGACCGGGAGCTCTGGAAACACCATATATTTT
TRBJ2-3 . . TRBV6-5 CASSPGGKAGTQYF TGTGCCAGCAGTCCCGGGGGAAAGGCAGGTACGCAGTATTTT
TRBJ1-5 . . TRBV19 CASSLPFGGNQPQHF TGTGCCAGTAGTTTACCTTTTGGGGGGAATCAGCCCCAGCATTTT
TRBJ1-6 TRBD1 few TRBV28 CASSTRDRGLSPLHF TGTGCCAGCAGTACCCGGGACAGGGGTTTGTCACCCCTCCACTTT
TRBJ2-3 . . TRBV24-1 CATSDSARGQYF TGTGCCACCAGTGATTCGGCCAGGGGGCAGTATTTT
TRBJ2-1 . few TRBV7-8 CASSLTIGLLEQFF TGTGCCAGCAGCTTAACCATTGGACTACTTGAGCAGTTCTTC
TRBJ1-4 TRBD1 . TRBV30 CACRQGAGKLFF TGTGCCTGTCGACAGGGGGCTGGAAAACTGTTTTTT
TRBJ1-4 TRBD1 . TRBV28 CASGTGGFRTTNEKLFF TGTGCCAGCGGTACAGGGGGCTTTAGGACAACTAATGAAAAACTGTTTTTT
TRBJ2-1 TRBD1 . TRBV7-3 CASSQPTGHNEQFF TGTGCCAGCAGCCAACCGACAGGGCACAATGAGCAGTTCTTC
TRBJ2-5 TRBD1 . TRBV2 CASIPTGGYEETQYF TGTGCCAGCATCCCGACAGGGGGCTACGAAGAGACCCAGTACTTC
TRBJ2-2 . . TRBV29-1 CSAGGNAPNTGELFF TGCAGCGCCGGAGGGAACGCTCCGAACACCGGGGAGCTGTTTTTT
TRBJ1-2 TRBD1 . TRBV28 CASRTGPLGYTF TGTGCCAGCAGGACAGGGCCCCTCGGCTACACCTTC
TRBJ2-1 TRBD2 . TRBV24-1 CATSDTRLAGAPEQFF TGTGCCACCAGTGATACCCGACTAGCGGGAGCTCCTGAGCAGTTCTTC
TRBJ1-2 . once TRBV6-2/TRBV6-3 CASSGAGRANYGYTF TGTGCCAGCAGTGGCGCGGGACGGGCTAACTATGGCTACACCTTC
TRBJ1-1 . . TRBV5-6 CASSPHGGLVSAFF TGTGCCAGCAGCCCTCACGGCGGGCTGGTCTCGGCTTTCTTT
TRBJ1-4 . . TRBV6-5 CASSFRDSNEKLFF TGTGCCAGCAGTTTTAGGGACTCTAATGAAAAACTGTTTTTT
TRBJ2-3 TRBD2 . TRBV19 CASKGTSGGFWGDTQYF TGTGCCAGTAAGGGGACTAGCGGGGGGTTCTGGGGAGATACGCAGTATTTT
TRBJ2-3 . . TRBV12-3/TRBV12-4 CASSRQTDTQYF TGTGCCAGCAGCCGACAGACAGATACGCAGTATTTT
TRBJ1-2 . . TRBV5-1 CASSLDPRGYGYTF TGCGCCAGCAGCTTGGACCCGCGCGGGTATGGCTACACCTTC
TRBJ2-7 . . TRBV2 CASSGLVAYEQYF TGTGCCAGCAGTGGCCTAGTGGCCTACGAGCAGTACTTC
TRBJ1-5 . . TRBV6-5 CASSRRSGQPQHF TGTGCCAGCAGCCGACGGTCGGGTCAGCCCCAGCATTTT
TRBJ1-6 TRBD1 . TRBV19 CASSIEIRDRGYKPLHF TGTGCCAGTAGTATAGAGATCCGGGACAGGGGGTATAAACCCCTCCACTTT
TRBJ2-7 TRBD1 once TRBV27 CASSLPGQGGSYEQYF TGTGCCAGCAGTTTACCAGGACAGGGTGGCTCCTACGAGCAGTACTTC
TRBJ1-5 . . TRBV28 CASRPRQHSNQPQHF TGTGCCAGCAGACCCCGACAGCATAGCAATCAGCCCCAGCATTTT
TRBJ2-1 . once TRBV28 CASMTQGYEDNEQFF TGTGCCAGCATGACCCAGGGTTATGAAGACAATGAGCAGTTCTTC